Below, 18 T cell receptor beta chains from the same sample are listed, as sequenced in a study of identical twins. MiXCR, run by TCRdb on the 5' RACE reads, gives a single entry per CDR3 protein. This table holds some 660,000 distinct CDR3 sequences, more than 6.5% found once. This sample was also put to use in a study of yellow fever vaccine responses in identical twins.

The source material was PBMCs. All receptors come from a woman under 30 in good health.

This clonotype was seen more than once but under ten times. The V and J genes are TRBV15 and TRBJ2-3, with TRBD1 as a possible D gene (6 bases). V was clipped by 3 bases and J by 1 base, with 11 bases between them. Germline V gene data show CDR1 as LNHNV and CDR2 as YYDKDF (reference sequence). This CDR3 has 15 residues. The CDR3 DNA reads TGTGCCACCAGCAGTAACAGGGAAGGCACAGATACGCAGTATTTT. Its protein is CATSSNREGTDTQYF.

V gene TRBV29-1 combines with J gene TRBJ2-7, with a tentative D call TRBD2 (5 bases). V lost 2 bases and J 4 bases, leaving 9 bases between the germline ends. Germline CDR1 and CDR2: SQVTM and ANQGSEA. The CDR3 totals 12 residues. The CDR3 DNA sequence: TGCAGCGTTGAAAAGGGCGGGTACGAGCAGTACTTC. Translated: CSVEKGGYEQYF.

The rearrangement joins TRBV18 to TRBJ2-7; tentative D call: TRBD2 (5 bases). Trimming shortened V by 3 bases and J by 7 bases, and 16 bases separated the two germline ends. The germline gives CDR1 KGHSH, CDR2 LQKENI. The CDR3 is made up of 14 amino acids. CDR3 residues: CASSPETGKFEQYF. Written as DNA, the CDR3 is TGTGCCAGCTCACCGGAGACGGGAAAGTTTGAGCAGTACTTC.

At least ten counts were recorded for this clonotype. The J gene is TRBJ2-7, the V gene TRBV12-3 or TRBV12-4; TRBD1 aligns across 8 bases. J was trimmed by 0 bases and V by 4 bases; bases with no gene match: 2. The CDR3 is 14 residues long. In DNA, the CDR3 is TGTGCCAGCAGTTGGGACAGGAGCTCCTACGAGCAGTACTTC. Amino acids: CASSWDRSSYEQYF.

This clonotype was detected a few times. This chain joins TRBV6-2 or TRBV6-3 and TRBJ1-5; TRBD1 agrees at 10 bases. V trimming: 5 bases; J trimming: 3 bases; junction bases outside the gene matches: 4. Germline V gene data show CDR1 as MNHEY and CDR2 as SVGEGT. There are 15 residues in the CDR3. CDR3 nucleotides: TGTGCCAGCAGTCGGGACAGGGGACCCAATCAGCCCCAGCATTTT. It specifies CASSRDRGPNQPQHF.

This chain connects TRBV6-1 to TRBJ2-7; D assignment may be TRBD1 or TRBD2 (5 bases each). V lost 7 bases and J lost 4, with 17 bases in between. Germline lookup yields CDR1 MNHNS and CDR2 SASEGT. The CDR3 consists of 14 residues. The CDR3 DNA sequence: TGTGCCAGCACCATGGGACCGTTGAGTTACGAGCAGTACTTC. It specifies CASTMGPLSYEQYF.

In its sample, this clonotype was seen a few times. This chain connects TRBV28 to TRBJ2-5; D gene ambiguous. CDR1 and CDR2 (germline): MDHEN, SYDVKM. Trimming took 5 bases from V and 3 from J, leaving 10 bases between them. There are 13 residues in the CDR3. For the CDR3, the DNA is TGTGCCAGCAGTCGGGCTAGTAAAGAGACCCAGTACTTC. Amino acids: CASSRASKETQYF.

This sequence joins TRBV20-1 and TRBJ2-3; 13 positions match TRBD2. CDR1 and CDR2 from the germline V gene are DFQATT and SNEGSKA (reference sequence). The CDR3 loop spans 16 amino acids. With V trimmed by 6 bases and J by 1 base, 7 bases remained unmatched. DNA of the CDR3: TGCAGTGCAATCAGCACTAGCGGGGGGGGCACAGATACGCAGTATTTT. Its translation: CSAISTSGGGTDTQYF.

This clonotype came up a few times. V gene TRBV7-2 combines with J gene TRBJ2-1; 7 nucleotides match TRBD2. J was trimmed by 12 bases and V by 1 base; bases with no gene match: 3. The CDR3 is 12 residues long. Germline loops: CDR1 SGHTA, CDR2 FQGNSA. The CDR3 nucleotides read TGTGCCAGCAGCTTAGGAGCGGGATCGCAGTTCTTC. Its protein product is CASSLGAGSQFF.

This clonotype was observed at least ten times. The rearrangement uses TRBV16 and TRBJ1-2; a weak D match, TRBD1 (5 bases). CDR1 and CDR2 from the germline V gene are KGHSY and FQNENV. This CDR3 spans 13 amino acids. V dropped 3 bases and J dropped 9 bases, with 14 bases sitting between them. The CDR3 DNA reads as TGTGCCAGCAGCCATTCTATACGGGACCGCTACACCTTC. Its translation is CASSHSIRDRYTF.

This chain connects TRBV19 to TRBJ2-3; D is undetermined. The CDR3 sequence is 13 residues long. V lost 7 bases, J lost 4 bases, and 12 bases lay in between. Germline loops: CDR1 LNHDA, CDR2 SQIVND (reference sequence). The DNA for the CDR3 is TGTGCCAGTAATACTCGTGGCCCAGATACGCAGTATTTT. This encodes CASNTRGPDTQYF. Based on the CDR3 plus reference TRBV19 and TRBJ2-3, the full variable domain is DGGITQSPKYLFRKEGQNVTLSCEQNLNHDAMYWYRQDPGQGLRLIYYSQIVNDFQKGDIAEGYSVSREKKESFPLTVTSAQKNPTAFYLCASNTRGPDTQYFGPGTRLTVL.

This clonotype was counted a few times. This CDR3 is CASPPGNTDTQYF. DNA for the CDR3: TGTGCCAGCCCCCCGGGCAACACAGATACGCAGTATTTT. The chain uses TRBV21-1 and TRBJ2-3; the D call TRBD1 from the table was never checked on the DNA. TRBV21-1 is marked as a pseudogene. The CDR3 loop spans 13 amino acids.

The rearrangement uses TRBV3-1 and TRBJ2-3, with D possibly matching TRBD2 (5 bases). With 1 base removed from V and 3 bases from J, the gap between germline ends came to 11 bases. The CDR3 is made up of 15 amino acids. Germline V CDR1 and CDR2: LGHDT, YNNKEL (reference sequence). The CDR3 DNA is TGTGCCAGCAGCCAAGCGTGGGAGTTGACAGATACGCAGTATTTT. The encoded protein is CASSQAWELTDTQYF.

The chain links TRBV20-1 to TRBJ2-7, with D possibly being TRBD2 (7 bases). The V gene lost 4 bases and the J gene lost 0 bases, with 13 bases spanning the gap. CDR1 DFQATT and CDR2 SNEGSKA come from the germline V gene (reference sequence). There are 14 residues in the CDR3. The CDR3 spells CSAISGGRSYEQYF. Here the CDR3 DNA reads TGCAGTGCTATTTCCGGGGGGCGCTCCTACGAGCAGTACTTC.

This rearrangement joins TRBV10-2 to TRBJ2-5; D is unresolved. Deletions cut 3 bases from V and 3 bases from J, with 11 bases between. The CDR3 consists of 14 residues. In germline, CDR1 is WSHSY, CDR2 SAAADI. CDR3 residues: CASSDLTTKETQYF. In DNA, the CDR3 is TGCGCCAGCAGTGACCTCACGACGAAAGAGACCCAGTACTTC.

This clonotype has at least ten counts. This sequence joins TRBV6-4 and TRBJ2-3; TRBD1 is a possible D gene (6 bases). Trimming removed 2 bases from V and 0 bases from J, with 12 bases in between. CDR3 length: 16 amino acids. Germline values: CDR1 MRHNA, CDR2 SNTAGT. Written as DNA, the CDR3 is TGTGCCAGCAGTGACCTACAGGGTGGGAGCACAGATACGCAGTATTTT. Residues: CASSDLQGGSTDTQYF.

CDR3 loop: CSGLVGQVSYGYTF. CDR3 bases: TGCAGCGGCCTCGTAGGGCAGGTCTCCTATGGCTACACCTTC. The V call is TRBV29-1, the J call TRBJ1-2; D unresolved. CDR1 is SQVTM, CDR2 ANQGSEA, per germline. The V gene lost 7 bases and the J gene lost 4 bases, with 19 bases spanning the gap. The CDR3 loop spans 14 amino acids.

There are a few counts of this clonotype. The chain recombines TRBV6-2 or TRBV6-3 with TRBJ2-1, with D uncertain. CDR1 MNHEY and CDR2 SVGEGT come from the germline V gene. The CDR3 runs to 12 residues. The V end lost 2 bases, the J end lost 9 bases, and 8 bases lay between the germline ends. CDR3 nucleotide sequence: TGTGCCAGCAGTTACGGTAGACCTGAGCAGTTCTTC. Protein product: CASSYGRPEQFF.